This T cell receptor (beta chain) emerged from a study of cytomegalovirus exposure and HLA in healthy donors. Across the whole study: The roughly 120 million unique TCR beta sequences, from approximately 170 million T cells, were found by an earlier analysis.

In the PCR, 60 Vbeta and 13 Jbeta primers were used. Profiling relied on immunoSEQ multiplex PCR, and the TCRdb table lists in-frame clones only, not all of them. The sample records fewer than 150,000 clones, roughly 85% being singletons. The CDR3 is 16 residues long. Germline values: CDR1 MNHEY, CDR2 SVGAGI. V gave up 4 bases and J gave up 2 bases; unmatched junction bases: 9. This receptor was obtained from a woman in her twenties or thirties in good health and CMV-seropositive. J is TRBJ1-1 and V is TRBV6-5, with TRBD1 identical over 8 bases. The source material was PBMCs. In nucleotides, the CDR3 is TGTGCCAGCAGTTCTACCCGGGACAGGCCTAACACTGAAGCTTTCTTT. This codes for CASSSTRDRPNTEAFF.